This T cell receptor beta chain emerged from a study of OX40 agonist ivuxolimab in advanced cancers. Study summary: Participants could have had prior anti-PD-1, anti-PD-L1 or anti-CTLA-4 therapy, and roughly 39% had some. Notes on the study in general: Circulating CD4+ and CD8+ T cells showed clonal expansion by week 6 at 0.1 to 3.0 mg/kg.

Anyone with autoimmune disease history or systemic immunosuppression was excluded. Sequencing used immunoSEQ multiplex PCR; TCRdb keeps in-frame clones, though not all of them. The sample has several thousand clones, 65% to 80% seen once; the top ten hold 30% to 45%. V shed 5 bases and J shed 0 bases, with 13 bases lying between them. The germline V gene encodes CDR1 MDHEN and CDR2 SYDVKM. The CDR3 is made up of 15 amino acids. Worth noting for this clone: Its antigen is unknown.

The input for sequencing was CD4+ or CD8+ T cells sorted from blood, taken in a trial of the OX40 agonist ivuxolimab. The chain recombines TRBV28 with TRBJ1-2, with D possibly TRBD1 on 6 matching bases. This clonotype was sampled from an adult with an advanced solid tumor such as melanoma, head and neck, liver or kidney cancer. CDR3 DNA sequence: TGTGCCAGCAGTCCGCAGGGGTGGGCTAACTATGGCTACACCTTC. It specifies CASSPQGWANYGYTF.